This T cell receptor beta chain derives from a study of cytomegalovirus exposure and HLA in healthy donors. PCR employed 60 Vbeta and 13 Jbeta primers. The method was immunoSEQ multiplex PCR; TCRdb's version includes in-frame clones alone and lacks a portion of them. The table includes about 150,000 clones, 60% to 80% detected once. With respect to this clone: Its antigen is undetermined.

The CDR3 is 16 residues long. Germline lookup yields CDR1 KGHSH and CDR2 LQKENI. J was trimmed by 2 bases and V by 4 bases; bases with no gene match: 4. Study observations and caveats: What a later analysis reportedly showed was that an Asian-associated ancestry cluster had fewer N-insertions than the roughly 700-donor mean.

Sequenced sample: PBMCs. The J gene is TRBJ1-6, the V gene TRBV18; TRBD1 aligns across 8 bases. The receptor was isolated from a man aged 50 to 59 in good health and CMV-seropositive. The CDR3 DNA is TGTGCCAGCTCACGACAGGGGAACACCTATAATTCACCCCTCCACTTT. Amino acids: CASSRQGNTYNSPLHF.